This T cell receptor (beta chain) was identified during a study of CD8 T cells in ankylosing spondylitis. As the method for making TCR beta libraries, quantitative 5'-RACE with molecular barcodes was used. A single record per CDR3 protein comes from TCRdb applying MiXCR to the 5' RACE reads. The sample contains 200,000 to 250,000 distinct CDR3 sequences, approximately 16% of which appear only once. A word on this clonotype: Its cognate antigen is unknown.

Findings of the study overall: In ankylosing spondylitis patients, matched synovial fluid reportedly showed significant enrichment of disease-linked clones. One TCR beta motif, made up of several highly homologous variants, appeared characteristic of ankylosing spondylitis blood.

CDR3 size: 17 residues. CDR1 is LGHNA and CDR2 is YSLEER in the germline V gene. With 1 base removed from V and 8 bases from J, the gap between germline ends came to 20 bases. This sequence was found in a male donor with ankylosing spondylitis. The source material was blood, either unsorted or a sorted T cell fraction (not recorded which). This rearrangement joins TRBV4-3 to TRBJ1-4; D remains unclear. The CDR3 coding sequence is TGCGCCAGCAGCCAAGGGGTCCTTCAGGCCGCCCGGGAAAAACTGTTTTTT. Protein product: CASSQGVLQAAREKLFF.